Below, 27 T cell receptor beta chains from the same sample are listed, as sequenced in a study of cytomegalovirus exposure and HLA in healthy donors. Here immunoSEQ multiplex PCR was the method, and the copy in TCRdb shows in-frame clones only, minus some. The repertoire holds some 150,000 clones, with about 91% as singletons. Material: PBMCs. Receptor source: a man between 18 and 29 years old in good health and CMV-seropositive.

The rearrangement links TRBV7-8 to TRBJ2-5; D perhaps matches TRBD1 (5 bases). Looked up from germline, CDR1 is SGHVS and CDR2 is FQNEAQ. With 5 bases removed from V and 1 base from J, the gap between germline ends came to 17 bases. The CDR3 contains 16 residues. CDR3 sequence: CASSRQRIKSQETQYF. The DNA of the CDR3 is TGTGCCAGCAGCCGACAGCGAATCAAGAGCCAAGAGACCCAGTACTTC.

The CDR3 protein is CASSWSQGSQTEAFF. The CDR3 DNA reads as TGCGCCAGCAGCTGGTCCCAGGGTTCACAGACTGAAGCTTTCTTT. The rearrangement links TRBV5-1 to TRBJ1-1, with TRBD1 as a possible D gene (5 bases). The V gene lost 3 bases and the J gene lost 5 bases, with 17 bases spanning the gap. The CDR3 has 15 amino acids. Per the germline V gene, CDR1 is SGHRS and CDR2 is YFSETQ.

This chain links TRBV7-9 with TRBJ1-1; D may be TRBD1 (5 bases). In germline, CDR1 is SEHNR, CDR2 FQNEAQ (reference sequence). CDR3 length: 15 residues. Trimming removed 5 bases at V and 2 bases at J, with 15 bases between. CDR3 sequence: CASSRTRQGNTEAFF. Here the CDR3 DNA reads TGTGCCAGCAGCCGGACTAGGCAGGGCAACACTGAAGCTTTCTTT.

The table lists this clone with a count of one. The chain joins TRBV7-8 to TRBJ1-1; no firm D call. This CDR3 is built from 12 residues. V was clipped by 1 base and J by 7 bases, with 7 bases between them. CDR1 is SGHVS, CDR2 FQNEAQ, per germline. The CDR3 DNA sequence: TGTGCCAGCAGCTTAGTAGGCGGTGAAGCTTTCTTT. This encodes CASSLVGGEAFF.

The V call is TRBV14, the J call TRBJ2-7; TRBD1 agrees at 8 bases. With V trimmed by 2 bases and J by 3 bases, 9 bases remained unmatched. The CDR3 sequence is 16 residues long. Germline values: CDR1 SGHDN, CDR2 FVKESK. CDR3 sequence (DNA): TGTGCCAGCAGCCAAACCCGGACAGGGTTGGTCTACGAGCAGTACTTC. Protein sequence: CASSQTRTGLVYEQYF.

The chain carries TRBV30 and TRBJ2-7; TRBD2 might be the D (5 bases). Germline-derived CDR1 and CDR2 are GTSNPN and SVGIG (reference sequence). This CDR3 is built from 14 residues. Trimming shortened V by 2 bases and J by 0 bases, and 11 bases separated the two germline ends. CDR3 coding DNA: TGTGCCTGGAGTATAAGCGGCCCCTCCTACGAGCAGTACTTC. Translation gives CAWSISGPSYEQYF.

The chain links TRBV6-1 to TRBJ2-7, with 7 bases that match TRBD1. V lost 1 base to trimming and J lost 1 base; unmatched junction nucleotides: 4. The CDR3 sequence is 15 residues long. The germline gives CDR1 MNHNS, CDR2 SASEGT. Here the CDR3 reads CASSEGTGASYEQYF. The CDR3 region has the DNA TGTGCCAGCAGTGAAGGAACAGGGGCATCCTACGAGCAGTACTTC.

This chain links TRBV11-2 with TRBJ2-1; TRBD1 aligns across 8 bases. Trimming took 4 bases from V and 5 from J; bases not matched to a gene: 7. Germline assignment: CDR1 SGHAT and CDR2 FQNNGV. The CDR3 extends over 15 amino acids. The CDR3 sequence: CASSSSDRANNEQFF. CDR3 in DNA: TGTGCCAGCAGCTCCTCGGACAGGGCAAACAATGAGCAGTTCTTC.

The rearrangement joins TRBV5-6 to TRBJ2-7; TRBD1 matches at 8 bases. This CDR3 has 14 amino acids. Per germline, CDR1 SGHDT and CDR2 YYEEEE. The V segment lost 2 bases and the J segment 2 bases; nucleotides outside the gene matches: 3. The CDR3 region has the DNA TGTGCCAGCAGCTTCAGGGGGCGTCCCTACGAGCAGTACTTC. Protein: CASSFRGRPYEQYF.

J is TRBJ1-6 and V is TRBV28, with D hard to call. The germline V gene has CDR1 MDHEN and CDR2 SYDVKM. The V and J ends lost 3 bases and 7 bases respectively, with 16 bases between them. The CDR3 has 16 residues. CDR3 DNA: TGTGCCAGCAGTTTTTCAGCGGTAGTTCAAAATTCACCCCTCCACTTT. This codes for CASSFSAVVQNSPLHF.

This clone was detected once. V usage is TRBV7-9 and J usage is TRBJ1-5; D might be TRBD1 (6 bases). Trimming cost V 3 bases and J 6 bases, with 12 bases left between them. CDR3 size: 14 residues. From germline, CDR1 is SEHNR and CDR2 FQNEAQ (reference sequence). The CDR3 nucleotides are TGTGCCAGCAGCTTTGACGGGGGGGCTCAGCCCCAGCATTTT. Translating gives CASSFDGGAQPQHF.

V and J are TRBV2 and TRBJ1-1, with D perhaps TRBD1 (6 bases). Trimming stripped 7 bases from V and 1 base from J, with 13 bases between. The CDR3 loop spans 14 amino acids. CDR1 and CDR2 from the germline V gene are SNHLY and FYNNEI. The CDR3 region has the DNA TGTGCCAGCATCCACAGGGCATGGAACACTGAAGCTTTCTTT. It codes for CASIHRAWNTEAFF.

The CDR3 DNA follows: TGTGCCTGGAGTGAAGTGGGTAGCGGGGGGGAGACCCAGTACTTC. It encodes CAWSEVGSGGETQYF. V is TRBV30 and J is TRBJ2-5; 10 nucleotides match TRBD2. Unmatched junction bases numbered 7, after V lost 1 base and J lost 5 bases. This CDR3 contains 15 residues. Germline assignment: CDR1 GTSNPN and CDR2 SVGIG (reference sequence).

The V and J genes are TRBV25-1 and TRBJ2-5; 7 bases fit TRBD1. The length of the CDR3 is 13 residues. V lost 11 bases and J lost 3; bases outside the gene matches: 9. Looked up from germline, CDR1 is MGHDK and CDR2 is SYGVNS. The CDR3 DNA reads as TGTGCCGCAACCGGGACAGAGAAAGAGACCCAGTACTTC. Its translation: CAATGTEKETQYF.

J is TRBJ2-7 and V is TRBV30; maybe TRBD1 (5 bases). Germline lookup yields CDR1 GTSNPN and CDR2 SVGIG (reference sequence). Trimming removed 3 bases from V and 2 bases from J, with 8 bases in between. The CDR3 totals 12 residues. CDR3 region: CAWRDNAYEQYF. The CDR3 DNA sequence: TGTGCCTGGAGGGACAACGCCTACGAGCAGTACTTC.

The J gene is TRBJ1-2, the V gene TRBV6-1; D may be TRBD1 (5 bases). V was clipped by 8 bases and J by 0 bases, with 7 bases between them. The CDR3 has 12 residues. The germline gives CDR1 MNHNS, CDR2 SASEGT. Here the CDR3 DNA reads TGTGCCAGCGGGGGGACTAACTATGGCTACACCTTC. This encodes CASGGTNYGYTF.

CDR3 nucleotides: TGTGCCAGCTCACAGGACAGGGGGCGAGGGCATGGGGCCAACGTCCTGACTTTC. Encoded protein: CASSQDRGRGHGANVLTF. V and J are TRBV18 and TRBJ2-6, with 11 bases aligning to TRBD1. The junction had 8 bases not matched to a gene; V was cut back by 4 bases and J by 3 bases. This CDR3 spans 18 amino acids. Germline V gene lookup returns CDR1 KGHSH and CDR2 LQKENI.

This chain uses TRBV19 with TRBJ2-1; TRBD1 agrees at 11 bases. This CDR3 comprises 14 residues. CDR1 is LNHDA and CDR2 is SQIVND in the germline V gene (reference sequence). V was pared by 5 bases and J by 9 bases, with 6 bases of the junction left unmatched. CDR3 in amino acids: CASSVRDRGGEQFF. CDR3 bases: TGTGCCAGTAGTGTCCGGGACAGGGGGGGTGAGCAGTTCTTC.

This clone was picked up one time. The J gene is TRBJ2-3, the V gene TRBV5-4; 10 positions agree with TRBD2. The V and J ends lost 4 bases and 2 bases, in that order; junction bases with no gene match: 7. The CDR3 consists of 16 residues. From germline, CDR1 is SGHNT and CDR2 YYREEE (reference sequence). The CDR3 DNA reads as TGTGCCAGCAGCCAACTACTAGCGGGGTCCACAGATACGCAGTATTTT. It yields the protein CASSQLLAGSTDTQYF.

The J gene is TRBJ1-5, the V gene TRBV4-1; weak D call: TRBD1 (5 bases). Germline CDR1 reads MGHRA; CDR2 reads YSYEKL. The CDR3 has 14 residues. V lost 1 base and J lost 4, with 8 bases in between. This chain's CDR3 is CASSQGRGNQPQHF. In nucleotides, the CDR3 is TGCGCCAGCAGCCAAGGGAGGGGTAATCAGCCCCAGCATTTT.

The rearrangement joins TRBV5-6 to TRBJ1-1; D might be TRBD1 (5 bases). Germline V gene data show CDR1 as SGHDT and CDR2 as YYEEEE. V gave up 2 bases and J gave up 4 bases, with 15 bases separating them. This CDR3 region has 15 residues. The CDR3: CASSLGRGYRTEAFF. CDR3 sequence (DNA): TGTGCCAGCAGCTTAGGGAGGGGTTATCGCACTGAAGCTTTCTTT.

The V gene is TRBV5-4, the J gene TRBJ2-7, with D perhaps TRBD2 (6 bases). V lost 4 bases and J 8 bases, leaving 10 bases between the germline ends. Germline CDR1 and CDR2: SGHNT and YYREEE (reference sequence). The CDR3 is 11 amino acids. The CDR3 loop is CASSGDFKQYF. As DNA, the CDR3 is TGTGCCAGCAGCGGGGACTTTAAGCAGTACTTC.

The chain is built from TRBV28 and TRBJ2-7; D remains unclear. CDR1 is MDHEN and CDR2 is SYDVKM in the germline V gene. Trimming took 4 bases from V and 7 from J, leaving 8 bases between them. The CDR3 runs 11 residues. CDR3 loop: CASSSVQEQYF. CDR3 sequence (DNA): TGTGCCAGCAGTTCCGTACAGGAGCAGTACTTC.

The V gene is TRBV6-1, the J gene TRBJ1-3, with 7 bases fitting TRBD1. CDR1 is MNHNS, CDR2 SASEGT, per germline. The J segment lost 2 bases and the V segment lost 3 bases, leaving 7 bases of the junction unmatched. The CDR3 spans 16 residues. CDR3 sequence (DNA): TGTGCCAGCAGTGACCCCGGGACAGCGGCTGGAAACACCATATATTTT. Translated, it gives CASSDPGTAAGNTIYF.

This clone was counted a single time. The J gene is TRBJ1-2, the V gene TRBV5-1; 7 nucleotides align to TRBD1. CDR3 length: 14 amino acids. Per the germline V gene, CDR1 is SGHRS and CDR2 is YFSETQ. J gave up 1 base and V 4 bases, and 4 bases lay outside the gene matches. CDR3 sequence: CASSPTGDNYGYTF. The DNA for the CDR3 is TGCGCCAGCAGCCCCACAGGGGATAACTATGGCTACACCTTC. The variable domain in full, with the rest retrieved from reference TRBV5-1 and TRBJ1-2, is KAGVTQTPRYLIKTRGQQVTLSCSPISGHRSVSWYQQTPGQGLQFLFEYFSETQRNKGNFPGRFSGRQFSNSRSEMNVSTLELGDSALYLCASSPTGDNYGYTFGSGTRLTVV.

The V gene is TRBV28, the J gene TRBJ2-7; tentatively, D is TRBD1 (6 bases). The CDR3 covers 15 residues. V lost 11 bases to trimming and J lost 0 bases, with 20 bases between them. Germline V CDR1 and CDR2: MDHEN, SYDVKM. The CDR3 DNA sequence: TGTGCCTCCCGGGACATCCCTTCTAGCTCCTACGAGCAGTACTTC. Amino acids: CASRDIPSSSYEQYF.

The rearrangement uses TRBV6-1 and TRBJ1-2; 10 nucleotides agree with TRBD1. CDR3 size: 13 residues. V shed 7 bases and J 6 bases; nucleotides not matched to a gene: 5. Germline V gives CDR1 MNHNS, CDR2 SASEGT. This CDR3 reads CASKGQGRDGYTF. In DNA, the CDR3 is TGTGCCAGCAAGGGACAGGGGAGAGATGGCTACACCTTC.